The T cell receptor (beta chain) described here comes from a study of beta chain features in type 1 diabetes listed by TCRdb under 2018. For context, the study as a whole: Mean age, gender distribution, total cell number and subset yield did not differ between patients and healthy donors. A total of roughly 98,000,000 sorted cells were examined across all samples, and a strong correlation was observed between cell number per subset and RNA yield. In the study, recently diagnosed type 1 diabetes patients and matched healthy donors were compared on the TCRB repertoires of their sorted circulating CD4+ T cell subsets. Regulatory and stem cell-like memory subsets were obtained from only 8 patients and roughly eight healthy donors, while naive and central memory subsets were obtained from all 30 or so donors. Study-wide findings and limitations: At VDJ recombination sites, patients with type 1 diabetes made fewer insertions and deleted more nucleotides, a pattern implying thymic rearrangement abnormalities. HLA sub-analyses involved small numbers of individuals, so any influence of HLA type on TCRB rearrangement remained unresolved. Because cDNA was sequenced instead of genomic DNA, activated cells with high expression could be over-represented, although the groups did not differ in activation or CD3 levels. PCR may preferentially amplify shorter templates, but because patient and control samples were amplified and corrected together, any resulting skew would affect both groups equally. Type 1 diabetes patients showed a moderate but significant shortening of TCRB CDR3 length in all four CD4+ subsets. The naive, central memory and regulatory TCRB repertoires appeared to resemble one another more closely among patients than among healthy donors.

Concerning this clone: Its target antigen remains unknown. Base qualities are not recorded, but no much larger clone differs from it by a single base.

Each donor gave one peripheral blood draw, averaging about 120 mL, which was collected into heparinised tubes. Naive, central memory, regulatory and stem cell-like memory CD4+ T cells were sorted on a BD FACSAria II using a panel including CD45RO, CCR7, CD25, CD127, CD95 and CD27. All sorted populations exceeded 98% purity. PBMCs were isolated immediately by Lymphoprep density gradient centrifugation and stained directly without culture. So that batch effects would be minimized, each experiment stained and sorted samples in pairs, pairing one healthy donor with one patient. The cysteine opens and the phenylalanine closes a CDR3 of 14 amino acids. Only CDR3 DNA remains: 42 bases, in frame from the first base. Clipping removes 3 bases from V and 6 bases from J, with 2 as the unmatched junction base count. The CDR1 and CDR2 encoded by the germline V gene are SGHTA and FQGNSA. All of the isolated RNA was reverse transcribed with the High Capacity cDNA Reverse Transcription Kit, so expressed TCRB transcripts were sequenced. Naive, central memory and regulatory T cell samples underwent deep immunoSEQ sequencing, averaging roughly 3.4 million total reads per sample. After sorted cells were lysed in RLT buffer, RNA was extracted with DNase-treated RNeasy Micro or Mini kits, with the choice depending on cell number. To prevent cross-contamination, every cell subset was processed on its own, while patient and healthy donor samples were processed together. TCRB sequences were amplified from cDNA with the immunoSEQ multiplex PCR, producing 87-bp fragments spanning the CDR3 region. Sequencing of the amplicons was done on the Illumina HiSeq platform. The authors' pipeline ran thus. Synthetic template baselines were used to correct PCR bias computationally, reads within Hamming distance 2 were collapsed, and singletons that could not be merged were discarded. Reads were aligned against IMGT to assign V, D and J genes, CDR3 length and insertions or deletions at six rearrangement sites. Within each subset, clonotype counts were normalized to the number of sorted cells before true diversity and Gini coefficients were calculated with the tcR R package. The overlap coefficient, calculated on TCRB nucleotide sequences, was used to measure repertoire sharing. Sourced from immuneACCESS, this table was stored by TCRdb with only in-frame sequences that have V and J called. A share of the clones is absent; for the studies checked, an unresolved V gene accounts for under half, and the remainder has no known explanation. The DNA was the basis for D and trimming; V, J and clone size are from that table. The sample table lists fewer than 65,000 clones, about three fifths of them with a count of one. About 2.2% of the sample is taken by the ten largest.

Sequencing was performed on Tregs from blood. Sample cell subset or site, as interpreted from the label and publication: regulatory CD4+ T cells. The receptor was derived from a woman younger than 35 in good health. This chain joins TRBV7-2 to TRBJ2-2; 9 nucleotides in the junction match TRBD1. The sequenced DNA: TGTGCCAGCAGCTTCTACAGGGGGCCCGGGGAGCTGTTTTTT. This encodes CASSFYRGPGELFF.